This is a list of T cell receptor beta chains from one sample in a study of shared clonotypes between healthy human individuals. The table came from immunoSEQ multiplex PCR; TCRdb's copy has only in-frame clones and leaves some out. The sample shows 2,500,000 or so clones, 85% to 95% of them seen only once. Input material: naive CD4+ T cells sorted from blood. These receptors were collected from a man in his late teens or twenties in good health. The CDR3 runs from the conserved cysteine through the conserved F or W. Each record gives: V gene, J gene, CDR3 protein.

>TRBV5-4|TRBJ2-2
CASSLLSGSANTGELFF
>TRBV30|TRBJ2-3
CAWSVQGDTQYF
>TRBV5-1|TRBJ2-7
CASSAETSGGTQEQYF
>TRBV21-1|TRBJ2-5
CASSKRGRGEPPQYF
>TRBV5-5|TRBJ2-3
CASSLYRQGTDTQYF
>TRBV2|TRBJ2-3
CASSLFGQGSTDTQYF
>TRBV28|TRBJ1-2
CASSSYMEGYGYTF
>TRBV30|TRBJ1-2
CAWSVLNGYTF
>TRBV5-1|TRBJ2-1
CASSLHSPYNEQFF
>TRBV6-6|TRBJ2-5
CANPPRGDQETQYF
>TRBV4-1|TRBJ1-5
CASSQDGRENQPQHF
>TRBV7-2|TRBJ2-1
CASSLGPGLGDNEQFF
>TRBV5-5|TRBJ1-6
CASSLTAAGMGSPLHF
>TRBV30|TRBJ1-5
CAWSVQRGLFNQPQHF
>TRBV5-1|TRBJ2-2
CASSLGLAGTNTGELFF
>TRBV5-1|TRBJ2-2
CASSLEGQGNTGELFF
>TRBV7-8|TRBJ2-7
CASSSTGTAAGPYEQYF
>TRBV30|TRBJ1-5
CAWSGQGQNQPQHF
>TRBV6-5|TRBJ1-2
CASSPGLLLGYTF
>TRBV4-3|TRBJ2-1
CASSQDLMFGTSSYNEQFF
>TRBV12-5|TRBJ2-2
CASGLPNTGELFF
>TRBV6-5|TRBJ1-3
CASRPPGTGNTIYF
>TRBV2|TRBJ1-1
CASTYGVNTEAFF
>TRBV6-5|TRBJ2-5
CASGEGVGETQYF
>TRBV20-1|TRBJ1-2
CSATGGDRYTF
>TRBV5-5|TRBJ2-3
CASSLVSSRTDTQYF
>TRBV6-1|TRBJ2-1
CASTLPLNEQFF
>TRBV28|TRBJ2-2
CASSLGRVAGELFF
>TRBV28|TRBJ1-5
CASSFGRGLLPQHF
>TRBV14|TRBJ1-5
CASSQERGTESNQPQHF
>TRBV6-6|TRBJ2-1
CASSPRLAGSGEQFF
>TRBV5-6|TRBJ1-2
CASSSTGIGYGYTF
>TRBV10-1|TRBJ2-5
CAHLCGETQYF